The T cell receptor (beta chain) under discussion was sequenced for a study of technical replicates of blood from a few donors. The V gene's germline CDR1 is SGHAT and CDR2 FQNNGV. The V segment lost 1 base and the J segment 3 bases; nucleotides outside the gene matches: 0. The CDR3 sequence is 14 residues long. The assay was immunoSEQ multiplex PCR, and TCRdb's table has in-frame clones only and misses some. The sample includes some 48,000 clones, more than 85% of them seen just once. The sequence derives from a human donor in good health. Some clones in this sample may be carry-over from other donors' samples. The rearrangement links TRBV11-2 to TRBJ2-3, with 8 nucleotides matching TRBD2. Sequences were obtained from PBMCs. DNA for the CDR3: TGTGCCAGCAGCTTAGCGGGGGGGACAGATACGCAGTATTTT. Translated, it gives CASSLAGGTDTQYF.